This section outlines one T cell receptor beta chain sequence together with its context. These data are taken from a study of blood T cell repertoires in COVID-19. Looking at the study overall: Nucleic acid was either cDNA or gDNA, and it came from T cells, B-cell-depleted T cells, or PBMCs.

In the original analysis: How many nucleated cells were present was estimated from reference gene primer amplification. Method: immunoSEQ multiplex PCR; TCRdb's copy keeps in-frame clones and lacks some. V and J calls and clone size follow that table, whereas D and trimming were derived from the DNA. The profile shows a few hundred thousand clones, 85% to 90% of them singletons. The V gene's germline CDR1 is LGHNA and CDR2 YNFKEQ. The CDR3 length is 14 residues. V lost 1 base to trimming and J lost 4 bases; unmatched junction nucleotides: 2. Sequences were obtained from peripheral blood. The chain recombines TRBV4-2 with TRBJ2-5; TRBD1 matches at 8 bases. The TCR sequence derives from a woman aged 25 to 39 with COVID-19, enrolled during active disease. Here the CDR3 reads CASSQVTGGETQYF. In nucleotides, the CDR3 is TGTGCCAGCAGCCAAGTAACAGGGGGAGAGACCCAGTACTTC.